A selection of T cell receptor beta chains follows, all from one sample in a study of T cells in localized non-small cell lung cancer. TCRdb keeps only in-frame clones here, not all; method: immunoSEQ multiplex PCR. The sample consists of 38,000 or so clones, just over 85% of them appearing once. The source was peripheral blood mononuclear cells, collected before any cancer treatment. These receptors originate from a male donor at least 60 years old with stage II lung adenocarcinoma. The CDR3 runs from the conserved cysteine through the conserved F or W. The D gene is left open where the match is weak. Rows may omit the clone size; those that give it use once, few, many or a size class.

>TRBV5-4|TRBD2|TRBJ2-7|NA
TGTGCCAGCAGCTTAACTAGCGAGCGCGAGCAGTACTTC
CASSLTSEREQYF
>TRBV5-5|NA|TRBJ2-7|NA
TGTGCCAGCAGCTTGCTACCATCGACAGGTTACGAGCAGTACTTC
CASSLLPSTGYEQYF
>TRBV19|NA|TRBJ1-2|NA
TGTGCCAGTAGTATTTACCCAGGGAACTATGGCTACACCTTC
CASSIYPGNYGYTF
>TRBV18|NA|TRBJ1-2|once
TGTGCCAGCTCATCAGACAGTAACTATGGCTACACCTTC
CASSSDSNYGYTF
>TRBV5-1|TRBD1|TRBJ1-4|NA
TGCGCCAGCAGCCTAGGACAGGGACTTGAAAAACTGTTTTTT
CASSLGQGLEKLFF
>TRBV19|TRBD1|TRBJ2-4|NA
TGTGCCAGTAGTATGGGTTTCCAAGTCCTGACAGGGTACAAAAACATTCAGTACTTC
CASSMGFQVLTGYKNIQYF
>TRBV6-6|TRBD1|TRBJ1-2|NA
TGTGCCAGCAGCCCTGACAGGGTCCAAGGCTACACCTTC
CASSPDRVQGYTF
>TRBV19|NA|TRBJ1-2|NA
TGTGCCAGTAGTATAACAGTCTTGAACTATGGCTACACCTTC
CASSITVLNYGYTF
>TRBV7-6|TRBD1|TRBJ2-2|once
TGTGCCAGCAGCTTGGACAGGGCCGGCGGGGAGCTGTTTTTT
CASSLDRAGGELFF
>TRBV18|TRBD1|TRBJ1-4|NA
TGTGCCAGCACACGGGACAGGGGACATGAAAAACTGTTTTTT
CASTRDRGHEKLFF
>TRBV5-8|NA|TRBJ1-5|NA
TGTGCCAGCAGTTCGCGACAACAGCCCCAGCATTTT
CASSSRQQPQHF
>TRBV10-3|NA|TRBJ2-1|NA
TGTGCCATCAGTGAGTCAAGTTCATTACTAGCCTCCAGGGGTAATAAGCAGTTCTTC
CAISESSSLLASRGNKQFF
>TRBV21-1|NA|TRBJ1-1|few
TGTGCCAGCAGCAAAGGACGTTTACAGGGCGAACGGGATGAAGCTTTCTTT
CASSKGRLQGERDEAFF
>TRBV6-1|NA|TRBJ2-7|NA
TGTGCCAGCAATATAGGGGGAGGCCAAGGCGAGCAGTACTTC
CASNIGGGQGEQYF
>TRBV18|TRBD1|TRBJ1-2|NA
TGTGCCAGCTCACCACGACAGGGGAACTATGGCTACACCTTC
CASSPRQGNYGYTF
>TRBV6-1|NA|TRBJ1-2|NA
TGTGCCAGCAGTGAGTACAGGACAGACGGCTACACCTTC
CASSEYRTDGYTF
>TRBV18|TRBD1|TRBJ1-6|NA
TGTGCCAGCTCACCGGGACAGCAGAATTCACCCCTCCACTTT
CASSPGQQNSPLHF
>TRBV6-6|NA|TRBJ1-2|NA
TGTGCCAGCAGTTACACACAGTACTATGGCTACACCTTC
CASSYTQYYGYTF
>TRBV7-9|TRBD1|TRBJ2-7|NA
TGTGCCAGCAGATCCGGACAGGGGGCTTCCTACGAGCAGTACTTC
CASRSGQGASYEQYF
>TRBV20-1|NA|TRBJ2-5|NA
TGCAGTGCTAATAAGCAGGAGACCCAGTACTTC
CSANKQETQYF
>TRBV9|NA|TRBJ2-3|NA
TGTGCCAGCAGCGTAGGGAGGACTACACCTAGCACAGATACGCAGTATTTT
CASSVGRTTPSTDTQYF
>TRBV5-1|TRBD2|TRBJ2-5|NA
TGCGCCAGCAGCTTCAACGGGGGGAATTTGGAGACCCAGTACTTC
CASSFNGGNLETQYF
>TRBV10-3|NA|TRBJ2-7|NA
TGTGCCATCAGTGAGTCCCTCCAGGGTGGTCACTACGAGCAGTACTTC
CAISESLQGGHYEQYF
>TRBV11-2|TRBD2|TRBJ2-5|NA
TGTGCCAGCAGCTTAGTCCTAGCGGGGAACACCCAGTACTTC
CASSLVLAGNTQYF
>TRBV10-3|TRBD1|TRBJ1-5|NA
TGTGCCATCAGTGAGACGGTTCCCGGACAGGGCTATCAGCCCCAGCATTTT
CAISETVPGQGYQPQHF
>TRBV7-9|TRBD2|TRBJ2-7|once
TGTGCCAGCAGCTTAAGTGAGTCTAGCGGGAGGAGCTCCTACGAGCAGTACTTC
CASSLSESSGRSSYEQYF
>TRBV5-1|NA|TRBJ2-1|few
TGCGCCAGCAGCTTACTCCAGGGTTCGGATTACAATGAGCAGTTCTTC
CASSLLQGSDYNEQFF
>TRBV28|NA|TRBJ2-1|NA
TGTGCCAGCGATTCCGGAGGGCCCACTGAGCAGTTCTTC
CASDSGGPTEQFF
>TRBV6-5|TRBD1|TRBJ1-2|NA
TGTGCCAGCAGGGTGGTGAGGGGGCAGGGCTACACCTTC
CASRVVRGQGYTF
>TRBV6-5|NA|TRBJ2-1|once
TGTGCCAGCAGCTTACAGGGTGATGAGCAGTTCTTC
CASSLQGDEQFF
>TRBV19|NA|TRBJ2-3|NA
TGTGCCAGTAGTTCCGGGGGGCGCGGCACAGATACGCAGTATTTT
CASSSGGRGTDTQYF
>TRBV7-9|NA|TRBJ2-5|NA
TGTGCCAGCAGCTTAGATTTTGGGACCCAGTACTTC
CASSLDFGTQYF
>TRBV2|NA|TRBJ2-5|NA
TGTGCCAGCAGTCCTCATACAGGGCACCAAGAGACCCAGTACTTC
CASSPHTGHQETQYF
>TRBV30|NA|TRBJ1-2|NA
TGTGCCTGGAAAACTATCAGGGGAGTCGTTAGCTATGGCTACACCTTC
CAWKTIRGVVSYGYTF
>TRBV18|NA|TRBJ2-2|NA
TGTGCCAGCTCACCCCGGACTTCGACCGGGGAGCTGTTTTTT
CASSPRTSTGELFF
>TRBV7-6|NA|TRBJ2-7|NA
TGTGCCAGCAGCCCACGACAGGACGCGGAGCAGTACTTC
CASSPRQDAEQYF
>TRBV6-5|NA|TRBJ1-1|NA
TGTGCCGTATTGGGACGGCCGGCGTTTGAAGCTTTCTTT
CAVLGRPAFEAFF
>TRBV19|NA|TRBJ1-2|NA
TGTGCCAGTAGTATTAGAGGATGGAGCAGTTCCTCAACTCGTCATTTCTATGGCTACACCTTC
CASSIRGWSSSSTRHFYGYTF
>TRBV28|NA|TRBJ1-1|NA
TGTGCCAGCAGTTTAATGAGGTACACTGAAGCTTTCTTT
CASSLMRYTEAFF
>TRBV7-2|NA|TRBJ1-2|NA
TGTGCCAGCAGCTTTCGCCCAGGGTTGGGTTATGGCTACACCTTC
CASSFRPGLGYGYTF
>TRBV7-9|NA|TRBJ2-1|NA
TGTGCCAGCAGCCCCTGGAGCGATGAGCAGTTCTTC
CASSPWSDEQFF
>TRBV29-1|NA|TRBJ2-5|once
TGCAGCGTTGCCAGGGACCAAGAGACCCAGTACTTC
CSVARDQETQYF
>TRBV19|NA|TRBJ2-1|NA
TGTGCCAGTAGTATGGGGCAGGAGTACAATGAGCAGTTCTTC
CASSMGQEYNEQFF
>TRBV19|NA|TRBJ2-3|NA
TGTGCCAGTAGTATAGCCTTGGGTGATACGCAGTATTTT
CASSIALGDTQYF
>TRBV15|NA|TRBJ1-5|NA
TGTGCCACCAGCAGAGATGAGGATCAGCCCCAGCATTTT
CATSRDEDQPQHF
>TRBV4-2|TRBD1|TRBJ2-5|NA
TGTGCCAGCAGCCAACGGGGACAGGGGATTATCCAAGAGACCCAGTACTTC
CASSQRGQGIIQETQYF
>TRBV9|NA|TRBJ2-2|NA
TGTGCCAGCAGCGTAGCGGTAAGTGCTTACACCGGGGAGCTGTTTTTT
CASSVAVSAYTGELFF
>TRBV11-2|NA|TRBJ1-1|NA
TGTGCCAGCAGCTTAGATCATGGGTACACTGAAGCTTTCTTT
CASSLDHGYTEAFF
>TRBV7-2|NA|TRBJ2-7|NA
TGTGCCAGCACCTCCAGGGGATCCACGAGGGGGTACGAGCAGTACTTC
CASTSRGSTRGYEQYF
>TRBV11-3|NA|TRBJ2-7|NA
TGTGCCAGCAGCTTTGGGGCGGTGGGCGAGCAGTACTTC
CASSFGAVGEQYF
>TRBV2|NA|TRBJ1-2|NA
TGTGCCAGCAGTGATACAGCTGCTCGTGGCTATGGCTACACCTTC
CASSDTAARGYGYTF
>TRBV5-1|NA|TRBJ2-7|once
TGCGCCAGCAGCTTGGCCACTGGGACAACAAGACAATACGAGCAGTACTTC
CASSLATGTTRQYEQYF
>TRBV9|NA|TRBJ2-5|NA
TGTGCCAGCAACGAGGGCCTCCGGGGCGAGACCCAGTACTTC
CASNEGLRGETQYF
>TRBV18|NA|TRBJ2-3|NA
TGTGCCAGCTCACCCCGAGGTTTTGGAGTGACAGATACGCAGTATTTT
CASSPRGFGVTDTQYF